This TCR beta chain emerged from a study of shared clonotypes between healthy human individuals (TCRdb year 2020). With respect to the entire study: Two women and three men aged 18 to 49 years were included in the cohort. To estimate repertoire size and how much clonotype sharing occurs between individuals, the study deeply sequenced the blood TCR repertoires of five healthy adults. To increase sequencing depth and limit assay-specific biases, TCR repertoire library preparation and sequencing were carried out by different laboratories using diverse techniques. Leukapheresis yielded between about 0.85 and 10 billion PBMCs per donor. Results and caveats for the whole study, not just this receptor: Pairwise subsampling indicated that sequencing depth was expected to affect the degree of clonotype sharing among donors. The genetic and exposure-history diversity represented was limited by the small number of donors. Only blood was sampled, and tissue TCR repertoires likely differ from those in blood.

A word on this clone: The antigen it recognizes is unknown. Qualities for individual bases were not recorded, and no much larger clone is one base off.

There are 13 amino acids in the CDR3, from cysteine to phenylalanine inclusive. Of all the DNA, just the CDR3 is kept, 39 bases in frame from base 1. V drops 3 bases and J drops 3 bases, leaving 10 bases in between. CDR1 SQVTM and CDR2 ANQGSEA were looked up in the germline V gene. Using the deep immunoSEQ assay, multiplex PCR amplified TCR CDR3 regions from genomic DNA. Genomic DNA extracted from each cell subset was distributed evenly over all wells of several immunoSEQ 96-well plates, and each plate served as one replicate. For unsorted PBMC, 250 to 350 ng genomic DNA, equal to 30,000 or so T cell genomes, was loaded into each replicate PCR. Genomic DNA from unsorted PBMC was sequenced over ten immunoSEQ deep assay plates. Purified libraries were quantified with a Qubit 3.0 fluorometer, sized on a Bioanalyzer 2100, and re-quantified with the KAPA Library Quantification kit. Each immunoSEQ 96-well plate was sequenced on its own single-read 150-cycle Illumina NextSeq 550 flow cell. From the authors' description of their analysis: The immunoSEQ output contained only junctional sequences without quality scores, so filtering could not match that applied to full-length reads. To assign V/J genes and CDR3, sequences were annotated using PyIR, a Python wrapper for IgBLAST v1.9, with IMGT germline references. Any read was removed if the V/J assignment was weak (E-value above 1e-6), the CDR3 was missing, or the read contained stop codons, out-of-frame junctions, or ambiguous translated residues. A V3J clonotype was defined by an identical inferred V gene, J gene, and CDR3 amino acid sequence. Percentage overlap between repertoires was calculated by dividing the number of shared unique clonotypes by the size of the smaller repertoire. Three approaches were used to assess repertoire richness: RTK rarefaction, the Chao1 estimator, and Recon v2.1 estimates of unobserved clonotypes. The immuneACCESS repertoire file appears here via TCRdb, limited to in-frame rearrangements. These files lack a portion of the clones; in checked studies, under half of the deficit traces to unresolved V genes, and the cause of the others is not known. V, J and clone size were drawn from that table, and D and trimming were deduced from the DNA. The sample table records fewer than 650,000 clones; 76% of these occur just once. The biggest ten clones account for approximately 13% of the sample.

The donors were healthy, HIV-negative adults who had no recently reported acute infections or vaccinations. Only Caucasian adults living in Nashville, Tennessee, USA were represented among the donors. For unsorted samples, some 90 million PBMCs were counted, and genomic DNA was extracted using the QIAamp DNA Blood Mini kit. Blood was obtained by leukapheresis, after which PBMCs were separated by Ficoll-Histopaque density gradient centrifugation and cryopreserved in liquid nitrogen vapor phase. This TCR derives from a woman in her thirties or forties in good health. Some clones in this sample may be carry-over from other donors' samples. The rearranged chain carries TRBV29-1 and TRBJ2-3; the D gene cannot be resolved reliably. Material: PBMCs. The CDR3 region has the sequence CSVDVSFTDTQYF. The nucleotides are TGCAGCGTTGATGTTAGCTTTACAGATACGCAGTATTTT.